The 13 T cell receptor beta chains below all came from one sample that was sequenced in a study of shared clonotypes between healthy human individuals. Naive CD8 populations comprised CD45RO-negative cells positively selected for CCR7, excluding terminally differentiated effector memory CD45RA+ cells. Profiled with immunoSEQ multiplex PCR; TCRdb holds only in-frame clones, not every one. The sample includes about 2 million clones, around 96% of them seen just once. Sequenced material: naive CD8+ T cells sorted from blood. These receptors were collected from a man aged 18 to 35 in good health.

This chain joins TRBV30 and TRBJ2-3; the D gene is possibly TRBD1 (6 bases). This CDR3 region has 15 residues. Trimming pared 7 bases from V and 2 bases from J, leaving 19 bases between. Germline CDR1 GTSNPN, CDR2 SVGIG (reference sequence). The CDR3 nucleotides read TGTGCCTCTGCTCGTGGGGACACATCCACAGATACGCAGTATTTT. Its protein is CASARGDTSTDTQYF.

This clone has more than one count but fewer than ten. The CDR3: CASSPRGPGEKLFF. The DNA of the CDR3 is TGTGCCAGCAGTCCCAGGGGGCCGGGGGAAAAACTGTTTTTT. The chain links TRBV6-5 to TRBJ1-4; the match to TRBD1 covers 8 bases. The germline CDR1 and CDR2 sequences are MNHEY and SVGAGI. V was clipped by 5 bases and J by 8 bases; unmatched bases: 7. The CDR3 length is 14 residues.

The rearrangement uses TRBV28 and TRBJ2-5; unclear D gene. There are 12 residues in the CDR3. V was trimmed by 7 bases and J by 5 bases, leaving 11 bases between them. Germline V gene data show CDR1 as MDHEN and CDR2 as SYDVKM. Here the CDR3 DNA reads TGTGCCAGCACCAAAACCCGGGAGACCCAGTACTTC. This codes for CASTKTRETQYF.

V usage is TRBV28 and J usage is TRBJ1-4, with 8 bases fitting TRBD1. Germline loops: CDR1 MDHEN, CDR2 SYDVKM. The ends lost 3 bases at V and 5 bases at J; junction bases unmatched: 14. This CDR3 is 18 amino acids long. As DNA, the CDR3 is TGTGCCAGCAGTTTCACGACACTCCGGACAGGGCCAAATGAAAAACTGTTTTTT. This gives the protein CASSFTTLRTGPNEKLFF. The variable domain in full, with the rest retrieved from reference TRBV28 and TRBJ1-4, is DVKVTQSSRYLVKRTGEKVFLECVQDMDHENMFWYRQDPGLGLRLIYFSYDVKMKEKGDIPEGYSVSREKKERFSLILESASTNQTSMYLCASSFTTLRTGPNEKLFFGSGTQLSVL.

V is TRBV9 and J is TRBJ1-6, with a weak D call TRBD1 (5 bases). Germline V gene sequence: CDR1 SGDLS, CDR2 YYNGEE. The ends were cut back, 5 bases at V and 1 base at J, with 19 bases in the middle. CDR3 size: 18 residues. The CDR3 DNA follows: TGTGCCAGCAGTGGCCCCAGGGACCGGGTATCCTATAATTCACCCCTCCACTTT. Protein: CASSGPRDRVSYNSPLHF.

This chain connects TRBV6-5 to TRBJ2-2, with D possibly matching TRBD1 (6 bases). This CDR3 has 15 amino acids. Per the germline V gene, CDR1 is MNHEY and CDR2 is SVGAGI. V gave up 2 bases and J gave up 5 bases, with 12 bases separating them. For the CDR3, the DNA is TGTGCCAGCAGTTACATGGCAGGGGAAACCGGGGAGCTGTTTTTT. Translating gives CASSYMAGETGELFF.

CDR3 sequence: CASSLAGGVGQFF. The CDR3 DNA reads TGTGCCAGCAGCTTGGCGGGGGGAGTGGGGCAGTTCTTC. The chain recombines TRBV5-4 with TRBJ2-1; 7 nucleotides match TRBD2. The CDR3 is 13 amino acids. J lost 12 bases, V lost 0 bases, and 6 bases had no gene match. CDR1 SGHNT and CDR2 YYREEE come from the germline V gene (reference sequence). Based on the CDR3 plus reference TRBV5-4 and TRBJ2-1, the full variable domain is ETGVTQSPTHLIKTRGQQVTLRCSSQSGHNTVSWYQQALGQGPQFIFQYYREEENGRGNFPPRFSGLQFPNYSSELNVNALELDDSALYLCASSLAGGVGQFFGPGTRLTVL.

The chain uses TRBV9 and TRBJ2-7, with 8 bases matching TRBD1. CDR3 length equals 15 residues. J gave up 1 base and V 3 bases, and 6 bases lay outside the gene matches. CDR1 SGDLS and CDR2 YYNGEE come from the germline V gene. The CDR3 reads CASSGRGQGSYEQYF. Here the CDR3 DNA reads TGTGCCAGCAGCGGAAGAGGACAGGGATCCTACGAGCAGTACTTC.

This chain connects TRBV9 to TRBJ2-5, with D perhaps assigned TRBD1 or TRBD2 (5 bases each). CDR1 is SGDLS, CDR2 YYNGEE, per germline. The CDR3 spans 13 residues. Between the trimmed V and J ends, which lost 3 bases and 7 bases, there was a span of 13 bases. CDR3 sequence reads: CASSDRDLGTQYF. CDR3 nucleotides: TGTGCCAGCAGCGATCGGGACCTCGGGACCCAGTACTTC.

V and J are TRBV6-1 and TRBJ1-1; D possibly corresponds to TRBD1 (5 bases). The ends were cut back, 2 bases at V and 8 bases at J, with 12 bases in the middle. This CDR3 contains 13 residues. Germline CDR1 MNHNS, CDR2 SASEGT. CDR3 sequence (DNA): TGTGCCAGCAGTGAATGGGGCATACTAGAAGCTTTCTTT. It specifies CASSEWGILEAFF.

V usage is TRBV27 and J usage is TRBJ1-1; a possible D gene is TRBD1 (6 bases). V lost 7 bases and J 4 bases, leaving 13 bases between the germline ends. This CDR3 is 13 amino acids long. In germline, CDR1 is MNHEY, CDR2 SMNVEV (reference sequence). For the CDR3, the DNA is TGTGCCAGCACTACGGGGGCTGGCACTGAAGCTTTCTTT. Its protein product is CASTTGAGTEAFF.

To note about this clone: The sample holds other DNA sequences that translate to the same CDR3. The chain couples TRBV4-3 to TRBJ2-1, with TRBD2 matching over 11 bases. CDR1 is LGHNA and CDR2 is YSLEER in the germline V gene. The CDR3 spans 15 residues. With V trimmed by 3 bases and J by 4 bases, 2 bases remained unmatched. CDR3 nucleotide sequence: TGCGCCAGCAGCCACGGGACTAGCGGATACAATGAGCAGTTCTTC. It yields the protein CASSHGTSGYNEQFF.

With respect to this clone: At the DNA level, this CDR3 is encoded by other sequences in the same sample as well. The rearrangement joins TRBV7-9 to TRBJ2-7; no clear D. Germline V gene sequence: CDR1 SEHNR, CDR2 FQNEAQ (reference sequence). The CDR3 consists of 12 residues. The germline V and J ends were trimmed by 1 base and 5 bases, with 6 bases remaining between them. The DNA for the CDR3 is TGTGCCAGCAGCTTAGGCACCCACGAGCAGTACTTC. This gives the protein CASSLGTHEQYF.